This passage covers 8 T cell receptor beta chains from one sample sequenced in a study of beta chain features in type 1 diabetes. The study reverse transcribed the entire isolated RNA, so it sequenced expressed TCRB transcripts. Data came from immunoSEQ multiplex PCR; TCRdb stores just in-frame clones and leaves some out. The profile shows 450,000 to 600,000 clones, approximately 31% of them singletons. The sequencing sample was made of naive CD4+ T cells from blood. Source of these receptors: a man aged 18 to 35 in good health.

This clone was seen a handful of times. This rearrangement joins TRBV10-3 to TRBJ2-6; no reliable D call. V dropped 4 bases and J dropped 4 bases, with 5 bases sitting between them. The germline V gene encodes CDR1 ENHRY and CDR2 SYGVKD. This CDR3 is 13 amino acids long. The CDR3 loop is CAISGSGANVLTF. The CDR3 DNA follows: TGTGCCATCAGTGGTTCAGGGGCCAACGTCCTGACTTTC.

The chain employs TRBV6-5 and TRBJ2-7; the D call may be TRBD1 or TRBD2 (6 bases each). V was cut by 5 bases and J by 4 bases, with 12 bases left in between. Germline V lookup: CDR1 MNHEY, CDR2 SVGAGI. This CDR3 contains 13 residues. The CDR3 loop is CASSQGRYYEQYF. The DNA for the CDR3 is TGTGCCAGCAGTCAGGGGAGGTATTACGAGCAGTACTTC.

The chain links TRBV9 to TRBJ1-5, with D unclear. CDR3 length: 13 residues. Trimming stripped 0 bases from V and 5 bases from J, with 6 bases between. The V gene's germline CDR1 is SGDLS and CDR2 YYNGEE. The CDR3 nucleotides are TGTGCCAGCAGCGTAGCTGACCATCAGCCCCAGCATTTT. This translates into CASSVADHQPQHF.

This clone has a handful of counts. The gene calls are TRBV28 and TRBJ2-2, with a tentative D call TRBD1 (5 bases). V was shortened by 5 bases and J by 5 bases, with 12 bases between the two germline ends. Germline V CDR1 and CDR2: MDHEN, SYDVKM. CDR3 length equals 14 residues. The CDR3 is CASSLRQPTGELFF. In nucleotides, the CDR3 is TGTGCCAGCAGTCTCCGACAGCCTACCGGGGAGCTGTTTTTT.

The rearrangement links TRBV2 to TRBJ2-5; D perhaps matches TRBD2 (6 bases). The germline V gene encodes CDR1 SNHLY and CDR2 FYNNEI. Trimming left V 11 bases short and J 3 bases short, with 7 bases between. The CDR3 totals 10 residues. The CDR3: CAGEEETQYF. The CDR3 DNA reads TGTGCCGGGGAGGAAGAGACCCAGTACTTC.

The table lists this clone with a few counts. The chain combines TRBV5-1 with TRBJ2-6; unclear D gene. V dropped 5 bases and J dropped 4 bases, with 10 bases sitting between them. Germline CDR1 reads SGHRS; CDR2 reads YFSETQ. The CDR3 runs 14 residues. Written as DNA, the CDR3 is TGCGCCAGCAGAGATCTCAAAGGGGCCAACGTCCTGACTTTC. It is translated as CASRDLKGANVLTF.

This rearrangement joins TRBV11-2 to TRBJ2-7, with D perhaps matching TRBD1 (6 bases). In germline, CDR1 is SGHAT, CDR2 FQNNGV. CDR3 length equals 14 residues. V was shortened by 5 bases and J by 2 bases, with 13 bases between the two germline ends. The CDR3 DNA is TGTGCCAGCAGCAACCGACAGGAGACCTACGAGCAGTACTTC. The encoded protein is CASSNRQETYEQYF.

V is TRBV7-3 and J is TRBJ2-1, with 7 bases aligning to TRBD2. With 5 bases clipped from V and 3 bases from J, the junction kept 13 bases outside the gene matches. This CDR3 has 17 residues. Looked up from germline, CDR1 is SGHTA and CDR2 is FQGTGA. The CDR3 loop reads CASSRVTSVALYNEQFF. For the CDR3, the DNA is TGTGCCAGCAGCCGAGTCACTAGCGTCGCCCTCTACAATGAGCAGTTCTTC.